This T cell receptor beta chain was sequenced during a study of blood T cells in healthy people across ages. In the study overall: The capture of about one barcoded beta molecule per two T cells was achieved by template switching.

The authors ran a second PCR of about 6 to 12 cycles using a sample-barcoded 5' primer and a J-beta primer mix. TCRdb re-analysed the 5' RACE reads in MiXCR, keeping a single row per CDR3 protein. Seen here are fewer than 1,000,000 distinct CDR3 sequences, around 42% observed once, and the top ten hold about 21%. The table lists this clonotype with a few counts. Extracted total RNA amounted to at least 5.5 micrograms for each sample. This CDR3 is built from 15 residues. Trimming shortened V by 0 bases and J by 3 bases, and 12 bases separated the two germline ends. Per the germline V gene, CDR1 is SNHLY and CDR2 is FYNNEI.

J is TRBJ2-7 and V is TRBV2; possibly TRBD2 for D (6 bases). The sequenced material came from blood. The sequence was obtained from a man aged 55 to 70 in good health. This CDR3 reads CASSEAGPSVYEQYF. CDR3 DNA: TGTGCCAGCAGTGAAGCGGGTCCTAGCGTCTACGAGCAGTACTTC.